One sample yielded the 10 T cell receptor beta chains listed below, sequenced in a study of shared clonotypes between healthy human individuals. Measured with immunoSEQ multiplex PCR; TCRdb has only the in-frame clones, and not every one. The sample lists approximately 2.4 million clones, about 94% occurring once. Sequencing input: naive CD4+ T cells sorted from blood. The subset here: CD45RA+ positively selected. These receptors were taken from a man aged 18 to 30 in good health.

This chain uses TRBV5-7 with TRBJ1-5; D remains ambiguous. TRBV5-7 is designated an ORF whose function remains uncertain. The CDR3 is 12 amino acids. V lost 4 bases, J lost 3 bases, and 5 bases lay in between. DNA of the CDR3: TGTGCCAGCAGCCAACACAATCAGCCCCAGCATTTT. Translated: CASSQHNQPQHF.

V usage is TRBV7-2 and J usage is TRBJ1-1; D unclear. Trimming left V 3 bases short and J 4 bases short, with 15 bases between. The CDR3 totals 15 residues. Germline V CDR1 and CDR2: SGHTA, FQGNSA. DNA of the CDR3: TGTGCCAGCAGCTTCGACTCCAGCGTCGGCACTGAAGCTTTCTTT. Amino acids: CASSFDSSVGTEAFF.

The chain recombines TRBV6-1 with TRBJ2-7; no clear D gene. V dropped 7 bases and J dropped 2 bases, with 15 bases sitting between them. CDR1 is MNHNS, CDR2 SASEGT, per germline. The CDR3 contains 14 residues. This CDR3 reads CASTAEFIPYEQYF. The CDR3 nucleotides are TGTGCCAGCACGGCCGAGTTCATCCCCTACGAGCAGTACTTC.

The rearrangement uses TRBV6-6 and TRBJ1-2, with unresolved D. Trimming stripped 6 bases from V and 4 bases from J, with 15 bases between. The CDR3 contains 14 residues. Germline V gives CDR1 MNHNY, CDR2 SVGAGI (reference sequence). DNA of the CDR3: TGTGCCAGCAGCTCCCATTCTGCAGGCTATGGCTACACCTTC. Residues: CASSSHSAGYGYTF.

The CDR3 spells CSATAVSTDTQYF. CDR3 DNA sequence: TGCAGCGCAACGGCGGTGAGCACAGATACGCAGTATTTT. The chain is built from TRBV29-1 and TRBJ2-3; the D is unclear. V lost 7 bases and J 0 bases, leaving 11 bases between the germline ends. This CDR3 spans 13 amino acids. The germline V gene encodes CDR1 SQVTM and CDR2 ANQGSEA.

The rearrangement links TRBV6-6 to TRBJ1-2; 7 nucleotides match TRBD1. This CDR3 is built from 14 residues. Germline CDR1 reads MNHNY; CDR2 reads SVGAGI (reference sequence). The ends lost 6 bases at V and 8 bases at J; junction bases unmatched: 12. The CDR3 DNA follows: TGTGCCAGCAGCTCCGCGACAGGGAATAGGGGCTACACCTTC. The encoded protein is CASSSATGNRGYTF.

This chain uses TRBV7-2 with TRBJ2-6; the match to TRBD1 covers 8 bases. CDR3 length: 19 amino acids. V lost 4 bases and J lost 0; bases outside the gene matches: 11. Germline V gene data show CDR1 as SGHTA and CDR2 as FQGNSA. The CDR3 nucleotides read TGTGCCAGCAGCTCCCGGACAGGGTCGTTAGGCTCTGGGGCCAACGTCCTGACTTTC. Amino acid sequence: CASSSRTGSLGSGANVLTF.

The V gene is TRBV18, the J gene TRBJ2-1, with TRBD2 matching 10 bases. The V segment lost 6 bases and the J segment 7 bases; nucleotides outside the gene matches: 12. CDR3 length equals 16 residues. CDR1 and CDR2 (germline): KGHSH, LQKENI. CDR3 sequence (DNA): TGTGCCAGCTCGACGCGGTCTAGCGGGAGTAGGAATGAGCAGTTCTTC. Its protein is CASSTRSSGSRNEQFF. The full variable domain, its missing parts supplied by reference TRBV18 and TRBJ2-1, is NAGVMQNPRHLVRRRGQEARLRCSPMKGHSHVYWYRQLPEEGLKFMVYLQKENIIDESGMPKERFSAEFPKEGPSILRIQQVVRGDSAAYFCASSTRSSGSRNEQFFGPGTRLTVL.

The chain couples TRBV30 to TRBJ2-5; 7 nucleotides match TRBD1. The CDR3 sequence is 14 residues long. Germline V lookup: CDR1 GTSNPN, CDR2 SVGIG (reference sequence). The J segment lost 7 bases and the V segment lost 1 base, leaving 9 bases of the junction unmatched. The CDR3 sequence is CAWSAGDPGGTQYF. Written as DNA, the CDR3 is TGTGCCTGGAGTGCAGGGGATCCAGGGGGGACCCAGTACTTC. Looking up the rest from reference TRBV30 and TRBJ2-5 gives the full variable domain: SQTIHQWPATLVQPVGSPLSLECTVEGTSNPNLYWYRQAAGRGLQLLFYSVGIGQISSEVPQNLSASRPQDRQFILSSKKLLLSDSGFYLCAWSAGDPGGTQYFGPGTRLLVL.

The V call is TRBV6-5, the J call TRBJ2-2; possibly TRBD1 for D (5 bases). Trimming cost V 6 bases and J 5 bases, with 10 bases left between them. This CDR3 spans 13 amino acids. Germline V gene sequence: CDR1 MNHEY, CDR2 SVGAGI. Here the CDR3 reads CASRGLKTGELFF. The CDR3 DNA reads TGTGCCAGCAGGGGGCTTAAAACCGGGGAGCTGTTTTTT.